The clone carrying this T cell receptor (beta chain) has a handful of counts. Its cognate antigen is unknown. This sample's TCRbeta library carried unique molecular identifier barcodes. Each CDR3 protein gets one entry after TCRdb re-called the PCR reads with MiXCR. Here the sample spans approximately 170,000 distinct CDR3 sequences, around 10% being singletons. The record originates from a study of T-cell reconstitution after alpha-beta-depleted transplantation in children. Findings and limits, study-wide: Certain patients had high TCRbeta diversity at day 60, and it came from recipient T cells and thymic progenitors that survived. At the one-year point after transplant, T-cell counts and TCRbeta diversity were found to come mostly from T cells that had been newly produced.

CDR1 is LNHDA and CDR2 is SQIVND in the germline V gene (reference sequence). The V and J ends lost 1 base and 3 bases respectively, with 16 bases between them. The CDR3 contains 16 residues. The sequence was obtained from a boy aged 2 to 10 with acute myeloid leukemia, due to receive a stem cell transplant. The sequenced sample was PBMCs, obtained before TCRalphabeta/CD19-depleted stem cell transplant. V is TRBV19 and J is TRBJ2-7; D gene unclear. CDR3 residues: CASSIAHQGFRYEQYF. The CDR3 DNA reads TGTGCCAGTAGTATAGCCCACCAAGGTTTTCGCTACGAGCAGTACTTC.